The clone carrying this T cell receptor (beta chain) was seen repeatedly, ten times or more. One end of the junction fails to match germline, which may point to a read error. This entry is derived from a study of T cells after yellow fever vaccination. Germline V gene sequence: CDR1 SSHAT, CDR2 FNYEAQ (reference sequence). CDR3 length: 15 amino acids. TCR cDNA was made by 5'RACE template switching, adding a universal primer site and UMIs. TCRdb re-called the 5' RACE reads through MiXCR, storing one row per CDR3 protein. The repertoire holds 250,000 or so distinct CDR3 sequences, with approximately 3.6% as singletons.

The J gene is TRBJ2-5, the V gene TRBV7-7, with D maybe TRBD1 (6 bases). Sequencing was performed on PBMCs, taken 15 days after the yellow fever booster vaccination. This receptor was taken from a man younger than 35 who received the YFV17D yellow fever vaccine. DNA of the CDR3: TGTGCTAGCAGCTTAGTGGGGGCGTCCGGGGAGACCCAGTACTTC. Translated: CASSLVGASGETQYF.